A single sample gave rise to the 29 T cell receptor beta chains below, sequenced in a study of T-cell reconstitution after alpha-beta-depleted transplantation in children. Preparation of the TCRbeta library used unique molecular identifiers. In TCRdb, the PCR reads were re-called with MiXCR into one record per CDR3 protein. Among about 420,000 distinct CDR3 sequences, about a sixth were seen once, and the ten largest hold less than 30%. The sample here was PBMCs, mostly from graft donor cells, taken 360 days after TCRalphabeta/CD19-depleted stem cell transplant. All receptors come from a boy less than two years old who had a stem cell transplant for Wiskott-Aldrich syndrome, so the T cells may come from the graft donor.

At least ten counts were recorded for this clonotype. The CDR3 sequence is CASSLDFQGYEQYF. DNA of the CDR3: TGTGCCAGCAGCTTAGATTTCCAGGGCTACGAGCAGTACTTC. The rearrangement uses TRBV7-6 and TRBJ2-7; the D gene is possibly TRBD1 (5 bases). Germline CDR1 and CDR2: SGHVS and FNYEAQ. Trimming took 1 base from V and 3 from J, leaving 10 bases between them. The CDR3 extends over 14 amino acids.

In this sample, this clonotype turned up a few times. The V and J genes are TRBV6-2 or TRBV6-3 and TRBJ2-2, with D possibly being TRBD1 (6 bases). Germline V gene lookup returns CDR1 MNHEY and CDR2 SVGEGT. Trimming took off 2 bases at V and 6 bases at J, with 13 bases between the two ends. The CDR3 is made up of 15 amino acids. DNA of the CDR3: TGTGCCAGCAGTTACGGACAGTCATATGCCGGGGAGCTGTTTTTT. Its protein is CASSYGQSYAGELFF.

V is TRBV7-9 and J is TRBJ1-6, with 8 bases lining up with TRBD1. This CDR3 contains 14 residues. The V gene end was trimmed by 6 bases and the J gene end by 6 bases; junction bases not matched to a gene: 4. Germline assignment: CDR1 SEHNR and CDR2 FQNEAQ (reference sequence). CDR3 bases: TGTGCCAGCAGGCGGGACAGGTCTAATTCACCCCTCCACTTT. It codes for CASRRDRSNSPLHF.

The gene calls are TRBV3-1 and TRBJ2-3; D may be TRBD2 (6 bases). CDR1 and CDR2 from the germline V gene are LGHDT and YNNKEL (reference sequence). The CDR3 has 16 residues. Trimming shortened V by 3 bases and J by 2 bases, and 15 bases separated the two germline ends. The CDR3 coding sequence is TGTGCCAGCAGCCACGGCGGGGCCGTTTACACAGATACGCAGTATTTT. Its protein is CASSHGGAVYTDTQYF.

This CDR3 is CASSLAIGYQETQYF. In DNA form, the CDR3 reads TGCGCCAGCAGCTTGGCCATCGGTTACCAAGAGACCCAGTACTTC. This rearrangement joins TRBV5-1 to TRBJ2-5; D is unresolved. The CDR3 length is 15 residues. CDR1 SGHRS and CDR2 YFSETQ come from the germline V gene. The V end was cut by 0 bases, the J end by 0 bases, with 9 bases between.

This clonotype was detected only a few times. J is TRBJ2-1 and V is TRBV6-4, with D maybe TRBD2 (7 bases). Germline V gene data show CDR1 as MRHNA and CDR2 as SNTAGT. Trimming pared 0 bases from V and 8 bases from J, leaving 17 bases between. This CDR3 contains 16 residues. The CDR3 is CASSDSRGRGGDEQFF. CDR3 DNA sequence: TGTGCCAGCAGTGACTCGAGAGGCAGGGGAGGGGATGAGCAGTTCTTC.

The rearrangement uses TRBV28 and TRBJ2-5; perhaps TRBD1 as D (6 bases). This CDR3 contains 14 residues. Trimming shortened V by 11 bases and J by 1 base, and 17 bases separated the two germline ends. Per the germline V gene, CDR1 is MDHEN and CDR2 is SYDVKM. The CDR3 spells CAVRAGTLQETQYF. The CDR3 coding sequence is TGTGCCGTCAGGGCCGGGACACTCCAAGAGACCCAGTACTTC.

In its sample, this clonotype was seen a few times. CDR3 protein: CASSEGQVGELFF. CDR3 sequence (DNA): TGCGCCAGCAGCGAGGGGCAGGTCGGGGAGCTGTTTTTT. The chain combines TRBV4-1 with TRBJ2-2; TRBD1 or TRBD2 may be the D gene (5 bases each). This CDR3 has 13 residues. V shed 5 bases and J shed 7 bases, with 11 bases lying between them. Germline CDR1 MGHRA, CDR2 YSYEKL.

This clonotype was seen a few times. The J gene is TRBJ2-7, the V gene TRBV3-1, with a weak D call TRBD1 (5 bases). The germline V gene has CDR1 LGHDT and CDR2 YNNKEL (reference sequence). Between the trimmed V and J ends, which lost 4 bases and 4 bases, there was a span of 8 bases. The CDR3 covers 12 residues. CDR3 coding DNA: TGTGCCAGCAGCCTCCACAGGTACGAGCAGTACTTC. It yields the protein CASSLHRYEQYF.

This clonotype has more than one count but fewer than ten. The V call is TRBV20-1, the J call TRBJ1-5; the D gene is possibly TRBD1 (6 bases). CDR3 length: 14 amino acids. Germline values: CDR1 DFQATT, CDR2 SNEGSKA (reference sequence). V dropped 3 bases and J dropped 1 base, with 10 bases sitting between them. The CDR3 spells CSASRGVSNQPQHF. The CDR3 bases are TGCAGTGCTAGCAGGGGTGTAAGCAATCAGCCCCAGCATTTT.

The rearrangement joins TRBV30 to TRBJ2-4, with 11 bases fitting TRBD2. The ends lost 3 bases at V and 0 bases at J; junction bases unmatched: 13. This CDR3 is built from 19 residues. Germline-derived CDR1 and CDR2 are GTSNPN and SVGIG (reference sequence). CDR3 nucleotides: TGTGCCTGGAGAGCGTCACTAGCGGGGGCCTTATCAGCCAAAAACATTCAGTACTTC. Translating it yields CAWRASLAGALSAKNIQYF.

This chain joins TRBV10-3 and TRBJ2-5; the D gene is possibly TRBD1 (6 bases). V was shortened by 2 bases and J by 1 base, with 8 bases between the two germline ends. The CDR3 sequence is 14 residues long. Germline-derived CDR1 and CDR2 are ENHRY and SYGVKD. The CDR3 coding sequence is TGTGCCATCAGTGAGACAGGGCCCCAAGAGACCCAGTACTTC. This encodes CAISETGPQETQYF.

V is TRBV28 and J is TRBJ1-6; D call uncertain. Trimming cost V 2 bases and J 0 bases, with 8 bases left between them. Germline loops: CDR1 MDHEN, CDR2 SYDVKM. The CDR3 totals 16 residues. CDR3 DNA: TGTGCCAGCAGTTTAGACACGAGCTCCTATAATTCACCCCTCCACTTT. It codes for CASSLDTSSYNSPLHF. The variable domain in full, completed from reference TRBV28 and TRBJ1-6, reads DVKVTQSSRYLVKRTGEKVFLECVQDMDHENMFWYRQDPGLGLRLIYFSYDVKMKEKGDIPEGYSVSREKKERFSLILESASTNQTSMYLCASSLDTSSYNSPLHFGNGTRLTVT.

The chain is built from TRBV24-1 and TRBJ2-1, with TRBD2 matching 12 bases. The CDR3 is made up of 15 amino acids. The trim removed 3 bases at V and 6 bases at J, leaving 2 bases unmatched. CDR1 is KGHDR and CDR2 is SFDVKD in the germline V gene. The CDR3 DNA reads as TGTGCCACCAGTGATAAGACTAGCGGGAGCAATGAGCAGTTCTTC. Protein product: CATSDKTSGSNEQFF.

The V call is TRBV11-2, the J call TRBJ2-7, with TRBD1 identical over 7 bases. The CDR3 consists of 16 residues. With V trimmed by 7 bases and J by 1 base, 13 bases remained unmatched. CDR1 is SGHAT, CDR2 FQNNGV, per germline. The DNA for the CDR3 is TGTGCCAGCATCTCCGAGGGACAGAAGGCGTCCTACGAGCAGTACTTC. It yields the protein CASISEGQKASYEQYF.

The V gene is TRBV15, the J gene TRBJ2-3, with 10 bases matching TRBD2. After removal of 6 bases from V and 2 bases from J, the junction contained 2 bases not matched to a gene. This CDR3 is 14 amino acids long. Germline V gives CDR1 LNHNV, CDR2 YYDKDF (reference sequence). CDR3 DNA: TGTGCCACCAGACTAGCGGGGAACACAGATACGCAGTATTTT. The encoded protein is CATRLAGNTDTQYF. Using reference TRBV15 and TRBJ2-3 for the parts outside the CDR3, the full variable domain is DAMVIQNPRYQVTQFGKPVTLSCSQTLNHNVMYWYQQKSSQAPKLLFHYYDKDFNNEADTPDNFQSRRPNTSFCFLDIRSPGLGDTAMYLCATRLAGNTDTQYFGPGTRLTVL.

This clonotype was counted only a few times. The chain recombines TRBV21-1 with TRBJ1-5; TRBD1, the table's D call, lacks a check against the DNA. TRBV21-1 is a recognized pseudogene. The CDR3 covers 13 residues. CDR3: CASSNSVPGPQHF. Written as DNA, the CDR3 is TGTGCCAGCAGCAATTCCGTTCCGGGACCCCAGCATTTT.

The chain has TRBV12-3 or TRBV12-4 and TRBJ2-1; TRBD2 aligns across 9 bases. The CDR3 is 16 amino acids. The V segment lost 5 bases and the J segment 0 bases; nucleotides outside the gene matches: 5. The CDR3 here is CASSPWRGGSYNEQFF. CDR3 nucleotides: TGTGCCAGCAGTCCCTGGCGGGGGGGCTCCTACAATGAGCAGTTCTTC.

In this sample, this clonotype turned up a few times. V gene TRBV25-1 combines with J gene TRBJ2-1; 12 bases line up with TRBD2. Germline V lookup: CDR1 MGHDK, CDR2 SYGVNS. The CDR3 is made up of 18 amino acids. The trim removed 4 bases at V and 1 base at J, leaving 8 bases unmatched. The CDR3, as DNA: TGTGCCAGCAGTGTGTGGACTAGCGGGGAGAGGTCCTACAATGAGCAGTTCTTC. Protein sequence: CASSVWTSGERSYNEQFF.

The chain is built from TRBV6-1 and TRBJ1-2; no definite D call. The V gene lost 2 bases and the J gene lost 3 bases, with 13 bases spanning the gap. Looked up from germline, CDR1 is MNHNS and CDR2 is SASEGT. The length of the CDR3 is 15 residues. In DNA form, the CDR3 reads TGTGCCAGCAGTGAACGACCCTCCACTTACTATGGCTACACCTTC. Amino acids: CASSERPSTYYGYTF.

This clonotype has a count of ten or more. The chain has TRBV29-1 and TRBJ2-3, with no clear D. This CDR3 has 14 residues. With 0 bases removed from V and 4 bases from J, the gap between germline ends came to 11 bases. In germline, CDR1 is SQVTM, CDR2 ANQGSEA. CDR3 sequence reads: CSVEDIVAADTQYF. In nucleotides, the CDR3 is TGCAGCGTTGAAGATATAGTAGCCGCAGATACGCAGTATTTT.

This clonotype was seen more than once but under ten times. The rearrangement joins TRBV29-1 to TRBJ2-5; D tentatively fits TRBD1 or TRBD2 (6 bases each). V was cut by 6 bases and J by 0 bases, with 8 bases left in between. From germline, CDR1 is SQVTM and CDR2 ANQGSEA. This CDR3 comprises 12 residues. The CDR3, as DNA: TGCAGCGTAGGGGGGTACCAAGAGACCCAGTACTTC. This encodes CSVGGYQETQYF. Looking up the rest from reference TRBV29-1 and TRBJ2-5 gives the full variable domain: SAVISQKPSRDICQRGTSLTIQCQVDSQVTMMFWYRQQPGQSLTLIATANQGSEATYESGFVIDKFPISRPNLTFSTLTVSNMSPEDSSIYLCSVGGYQETQYFGPGTRLLVL.

Details on this clonotype: A read error may be the cause here, since a much bigger clone is one base away. This rearrangement joins TRBV12-3 or TRBV12-4 to TRBJ2-2; D not certain. This CDR3 has 17 residues. CDR3 bases: TGTACCAGCAGTTTAGACCGACTTCGGCCCAACACCGGGGAGCTGTTTTTT. Translation: CTSSLDRLRPNTGELFF.

The gene calls are TRBV5-1 and TRBJ2-7, with TRBD1 identical over 10 bases. CDR3 length: 14 residues. Germline assignment: CDR1 SGHRS and CDR2 YFSETQ. V shed 4 bases, J shed 5 bases, and the junction held 6 bases outside the gene matches. The CDR3 protein is CASSHRDRGNEQYF. CDR3 in DNA: TGCGCCAGCAGCCACCGGGACAGGGGTAACGAGCAGTACTTC.

The chain joins TRBV12-3 or TRBV12-4 to TRBJ2-7; D tentatively reads TRBD1 or TRBD2 (5 bases each). There are 13 residues in the CDR3. The germline V and J ends were trimmed by 5 bases and 3 bases, with 11 bases remaining between them. CDR3 amino acids: CASSPGTHYEQYF. In nucleotides, the CDR3 is TGTGCCAGCAGTCCCGGGACCCACTACGAGCAGTACTTC.

CDR3 sequence reads: CASTLGSEQFF. In nucleotides, the CDR3 is TGTGCCAGTACCCTGGGAAGTGAGCAGTTCTTC. This chain connects TRBV19 to TRBJ2-1; D unresolved. Germline CDR1 and CDR2: LNHDA and SQIVND (reference sequence). V was cut by 7 bases and J by 9 bases, with 10 bases left in between. The CDR3 is made up of 11 amino acids.

The chain employs TRBV29-1 and TRBJ2-2; D unresolved. The germline V and J ends were trimmed by 5 bases and 2 bases, with 15 bases remaining between them. This CDR3 is built from 15 residues. CDR1 and CDR2 (germline): SQVTM, ANQGSEA. The CDR3 region has the DNA TGCAGCGTTCGTTACGCTGACCCAAACACCGGGGAGCTGTTTTTT. Translating gives CSVRYADPNTGELFF.

Ten or more counts support this clonotype. The chain joins TRBV12-3 or TRBV12-4 to TRBJ1-1; a possible D gene is TRBD1 (5 bases). Trimming cost V 3 bases and J 5 bases, with 10 bases left between them. The CDR3 loop spans 13 amino acids. Written as DNA, the CDR3 is TGTGCCAGCAGTTTCGGGGCCCGGACTGAAGCTTTCTTT. Its translation is CASSFGARTEAFF.

This chain uses TRBV5-4 with TRBJ2-2; D uncertain. The germline CDR1 and CDR2 sequences are SGHNT and YYREEE (reference sequence). The CDR3 loop spans 15 amino acids. Trimming took off 2 bases at V and 0 bases at J, with 8 bases between the two ends. The CDR3: CASSLKDPNTGELFF. In nucleotides, the CDR3 is TGTGCCAGCAGCTTAAAAGACCCGAACACCGGGGAGCTGTTTTTT.